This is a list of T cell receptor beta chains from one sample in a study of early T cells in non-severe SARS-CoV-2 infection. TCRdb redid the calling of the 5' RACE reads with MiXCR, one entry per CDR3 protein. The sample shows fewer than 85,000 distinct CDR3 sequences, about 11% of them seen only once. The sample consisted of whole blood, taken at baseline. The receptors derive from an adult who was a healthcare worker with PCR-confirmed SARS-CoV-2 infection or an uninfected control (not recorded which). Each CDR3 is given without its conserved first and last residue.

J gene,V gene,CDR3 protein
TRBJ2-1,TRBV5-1,ASSLVGEGSEQF
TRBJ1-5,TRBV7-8,AITAEPQH
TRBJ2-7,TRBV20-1,SAPPDSGYEQY
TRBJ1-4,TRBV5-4,ASRPAGARSEKLF
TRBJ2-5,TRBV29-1,SVDTLGVAQETQY
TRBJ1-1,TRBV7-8,ASSRGRGAVEAF
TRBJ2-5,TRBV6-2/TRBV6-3,ASSYVGETQY
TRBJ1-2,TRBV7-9,ASSPTEGRVDGYT
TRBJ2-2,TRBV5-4,ASSVNTGSRELF
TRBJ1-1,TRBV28,ASSQGDRLAF
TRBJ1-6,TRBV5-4,ASSLGPGDSPLH
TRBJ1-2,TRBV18,ASSLSGDYGYT
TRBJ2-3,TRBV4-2,ASSRQTSGGQFTDTQY
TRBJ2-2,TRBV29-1,SVGGSGELF
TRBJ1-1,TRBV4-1,ASSQTGGRTEAF
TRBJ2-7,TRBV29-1,SVEGVGQGRDEQY
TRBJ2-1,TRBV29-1,SVLSKGQGIRNEQF
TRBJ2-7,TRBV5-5,ASSLGDRPYEQY
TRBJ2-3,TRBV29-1,SVEVSHTQY
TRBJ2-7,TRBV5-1,ASTGTGNSYEQY
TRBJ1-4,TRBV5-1,ASSLEGARPTKLF
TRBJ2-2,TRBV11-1,ASSFYSDTGELF
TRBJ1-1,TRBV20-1,SAAGRTNTEAF
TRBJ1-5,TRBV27,ASSLNRAGQPQH
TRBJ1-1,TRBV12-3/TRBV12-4,ASSLGTPNTEAF
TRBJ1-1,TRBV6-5,ASSYTPSTEAF
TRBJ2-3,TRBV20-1,SASASGGGRADTQY
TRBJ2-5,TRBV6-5,ASSPGQETQY
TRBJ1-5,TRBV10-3,AIAAGPNQPQH
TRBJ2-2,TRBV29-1,SVDKGDRIGELF
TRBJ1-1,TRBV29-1,SVVPGNTEAF
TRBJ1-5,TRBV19,ACNPLGLGDSRNQPQH
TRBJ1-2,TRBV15,ATSRAGTVVYGYT
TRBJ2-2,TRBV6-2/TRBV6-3,ASRESNTGELF
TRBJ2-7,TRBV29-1,SAGTSETEQY
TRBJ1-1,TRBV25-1,ASRRTENTEAF
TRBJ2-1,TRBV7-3,ASSSGPPESNEQF
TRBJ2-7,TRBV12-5,ASGFPDRPTYEQY
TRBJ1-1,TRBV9,ASSPRPENTEAF
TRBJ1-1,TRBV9,ASTRGQSDTEAF
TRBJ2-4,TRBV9,ASSPRVSAGNIQY
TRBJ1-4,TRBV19,ASRGVGNEKLF
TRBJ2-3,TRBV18,ASSREGRTDTQY
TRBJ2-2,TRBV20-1,SARDKMRDTGELF
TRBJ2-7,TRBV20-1,SARSGGVSYEQY